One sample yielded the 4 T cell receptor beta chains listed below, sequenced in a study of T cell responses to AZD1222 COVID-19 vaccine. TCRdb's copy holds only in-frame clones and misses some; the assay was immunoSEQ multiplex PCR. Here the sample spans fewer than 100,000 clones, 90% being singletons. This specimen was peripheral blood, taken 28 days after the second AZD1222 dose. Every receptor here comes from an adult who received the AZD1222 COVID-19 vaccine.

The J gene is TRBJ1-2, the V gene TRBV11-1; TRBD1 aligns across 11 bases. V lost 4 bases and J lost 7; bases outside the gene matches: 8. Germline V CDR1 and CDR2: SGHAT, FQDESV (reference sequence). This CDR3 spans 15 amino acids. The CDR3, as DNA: TGTGCCAGCAGCTCCCGGACAGGGGGCGCAGGTGGCTACACCTTC. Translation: CASSSRTGGAGGYTF.

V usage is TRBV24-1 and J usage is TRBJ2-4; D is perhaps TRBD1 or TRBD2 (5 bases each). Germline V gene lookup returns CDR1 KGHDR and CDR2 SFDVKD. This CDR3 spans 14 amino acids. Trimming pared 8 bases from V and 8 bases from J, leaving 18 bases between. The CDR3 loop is CATMMSGQSDIQYF. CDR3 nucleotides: TGTGCCACCATGATGTCGGGGCAATCGGACATTCAGTACTTC.

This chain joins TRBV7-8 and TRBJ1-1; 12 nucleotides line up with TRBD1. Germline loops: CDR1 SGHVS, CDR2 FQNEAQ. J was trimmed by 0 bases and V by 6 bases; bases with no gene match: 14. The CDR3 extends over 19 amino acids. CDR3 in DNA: TGTGCCAGCAGATTGACCCGGGACAGGGGGCTCGGTGTGAACACTGAAGCTTTCTTT. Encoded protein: CASRLTRDRGLGVNTEAFF.

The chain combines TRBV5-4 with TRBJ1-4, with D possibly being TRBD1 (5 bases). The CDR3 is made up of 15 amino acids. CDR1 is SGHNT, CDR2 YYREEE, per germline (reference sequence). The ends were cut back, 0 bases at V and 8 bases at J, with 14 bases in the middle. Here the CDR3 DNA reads TGTGCCAGCAGCTTGGCCGGCAGGGTAGGCGAAAAACTGTTTTTT. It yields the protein CASSLAGRVGEKLFF.